This T cell receptor beta chain was sequenced during a study of cytomegalovirus exposure and HLA in healthy donors. The PCR ran on 60 Vbeta and 13 Jbeta primers. Profiled with immunoSEQ multiplex PCR; TCRdb holds only in-frame clones, not every one. The sample has under 200,000 clones, more than 9.5% seen once. The J segment lost 0 bases and the V segment lost 5 bases, leaving 2 bases of the junction unmatched. CDR1 is MNHEY and CDR2 is SVGAGI in the germline V gene. This CDR3 is built from 14 residues. This clone was observed a few times. The clonotype originates from a man in his fifties or sixties in good health and CMV-seropositive. The V call is TRBV6-5, the J call TRBJ2-7; 9 nucleotides align to TRBD1. Sequences were obtained from PBMCs. The CDR3 bases are TGTGCCAGCAGTATGACAGGGGGCTCCTACGAGCAGTACGTC. It translates to CASSMTGGSYEQYV.